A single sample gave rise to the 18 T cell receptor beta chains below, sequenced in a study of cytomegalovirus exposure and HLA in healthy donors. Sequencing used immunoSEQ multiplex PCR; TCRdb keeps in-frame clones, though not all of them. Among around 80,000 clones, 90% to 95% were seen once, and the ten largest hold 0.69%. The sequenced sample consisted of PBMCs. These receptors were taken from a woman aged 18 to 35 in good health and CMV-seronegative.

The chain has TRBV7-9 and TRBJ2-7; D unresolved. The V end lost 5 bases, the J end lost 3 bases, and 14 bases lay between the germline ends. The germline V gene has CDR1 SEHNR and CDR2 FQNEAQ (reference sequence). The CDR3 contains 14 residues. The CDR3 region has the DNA TGTGCCAGCAGCCCCGGTCGCGGCTACTACGAGCAGTACTTC. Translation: CASSPGRGYYEQYF.

The CDR3 sequence is CASSQGKGRGTGELFF. The CDR3 bases are TGCGCCAGCAGCCAAGGGAAAGGGAGAGGCACCGGGGAGCTGTTTTTT. This rearrangement joins TRBV4-1 to TRBJ2-2, with a possible D match to TRBD2 (5 bases). V lost 1 base, J lost 4 bases, and 13 bases lay in between. Germline V lookup: CDR1 MGHRA, CDR2 YSYEKL. There are 16 residues in the CDR3.

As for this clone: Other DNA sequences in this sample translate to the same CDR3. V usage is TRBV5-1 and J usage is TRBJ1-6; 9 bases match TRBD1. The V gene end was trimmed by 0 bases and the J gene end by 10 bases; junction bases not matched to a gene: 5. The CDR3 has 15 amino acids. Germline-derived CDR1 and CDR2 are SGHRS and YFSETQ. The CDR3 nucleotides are TGCGCCAGCAGCTTGGCCGGGACAGGGCGATCACCCCTCCACTTT. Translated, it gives CASSLAGTGRSPLHF. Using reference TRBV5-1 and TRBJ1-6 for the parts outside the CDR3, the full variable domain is KAGVTQTPRYLIKTRGQQVTLSCSPISGHRSVSWYQQTPGQGLQFLFEYFSETQRNKGNFPGRFSGRQFSNSRSEMNVSTLELGDSALYLCASSLAGTGRSPLHFGNGTRLTVT.

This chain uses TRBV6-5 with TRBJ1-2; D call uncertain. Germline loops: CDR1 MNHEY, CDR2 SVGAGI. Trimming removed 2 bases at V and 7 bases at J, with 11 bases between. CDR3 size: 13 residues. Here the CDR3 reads CASSYPDSSGYTF. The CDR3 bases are TGTGCCAGCAGTTACCCGGATAGCTCTGGCTACACCTTC.

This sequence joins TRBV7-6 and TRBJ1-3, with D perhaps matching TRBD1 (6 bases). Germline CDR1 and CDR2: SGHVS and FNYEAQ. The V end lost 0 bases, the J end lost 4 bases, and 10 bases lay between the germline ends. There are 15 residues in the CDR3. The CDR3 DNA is TGTGCCAGCAGCTTAGCAGGGGGTGGAGGAAACACCATATATTTT. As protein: CASSLAGGGGNTIYF. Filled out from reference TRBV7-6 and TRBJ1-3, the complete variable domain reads GAGVSQSPRYKVTKRGQDVALRCDPISGHVSLYWYRQALGQGPEFLTYFNYEAQQDKSGLPNDRFSAERPEGSISTLTIQRTEQRDSAMYRCASSLAGGGGNTIYFGEGSWLTVV.

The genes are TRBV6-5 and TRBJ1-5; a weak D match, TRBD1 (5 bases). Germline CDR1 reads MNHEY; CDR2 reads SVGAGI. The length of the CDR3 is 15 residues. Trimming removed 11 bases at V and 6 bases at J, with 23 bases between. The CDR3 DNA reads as TGTGCCGGAGCACTCGGAGGGGAGGCTGTTCAGCCCCAGCATTTT. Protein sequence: CAGALGGEAVQPQHF.

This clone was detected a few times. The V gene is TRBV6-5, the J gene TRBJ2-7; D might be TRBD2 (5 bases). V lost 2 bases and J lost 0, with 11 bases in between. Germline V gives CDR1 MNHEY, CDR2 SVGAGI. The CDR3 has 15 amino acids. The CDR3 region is CASSYRLSSSYEQYF. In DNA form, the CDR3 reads TGTGCCAGCAGTTACCGACTAAGCAGCTCCTACGAGCAGTACTTC.

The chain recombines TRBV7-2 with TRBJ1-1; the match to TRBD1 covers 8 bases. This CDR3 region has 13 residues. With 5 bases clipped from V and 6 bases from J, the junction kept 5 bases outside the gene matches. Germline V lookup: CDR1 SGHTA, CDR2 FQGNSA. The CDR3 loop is CASSPWTGPEAFF. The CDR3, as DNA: TGTGCCAGCAGCCCCTGGACAGGGCCTGAAGCTTTCTTT.

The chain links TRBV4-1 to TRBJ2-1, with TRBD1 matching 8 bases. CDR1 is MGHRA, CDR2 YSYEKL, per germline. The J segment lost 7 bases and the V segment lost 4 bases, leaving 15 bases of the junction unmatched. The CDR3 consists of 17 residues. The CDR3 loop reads CASSPGVARGLGNEQFF. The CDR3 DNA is TGCGCCAGCAGCCCCGGGGTAGCCAGGGGGCTAGGAAATGAGCAGTTCTTC.

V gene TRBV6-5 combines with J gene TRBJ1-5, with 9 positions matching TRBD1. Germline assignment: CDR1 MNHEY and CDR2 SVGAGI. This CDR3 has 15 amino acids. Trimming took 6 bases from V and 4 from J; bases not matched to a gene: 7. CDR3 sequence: CASSSDRGVNQPQHF. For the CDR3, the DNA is TGTGCCAGCAGCTCCGACAGGGGGGTTAATCAGCCCCAGCATTTT.

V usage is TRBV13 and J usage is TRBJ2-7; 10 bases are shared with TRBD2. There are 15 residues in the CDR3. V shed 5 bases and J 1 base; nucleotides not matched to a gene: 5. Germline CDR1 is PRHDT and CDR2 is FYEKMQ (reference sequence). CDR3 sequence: CASSDSGGDSYEQYF. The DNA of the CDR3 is TGTGCCAGCAGCGACAGCGGGGGGGATTCCTACGAGCAGTACTTC.

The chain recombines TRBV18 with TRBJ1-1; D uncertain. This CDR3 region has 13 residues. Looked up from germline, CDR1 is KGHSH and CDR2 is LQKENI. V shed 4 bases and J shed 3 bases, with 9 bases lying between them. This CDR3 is CASSLMDYTEAFF. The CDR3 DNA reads TGTGCCAGCTCACTGATGGACTACACTGAAGCTTTCTTT.

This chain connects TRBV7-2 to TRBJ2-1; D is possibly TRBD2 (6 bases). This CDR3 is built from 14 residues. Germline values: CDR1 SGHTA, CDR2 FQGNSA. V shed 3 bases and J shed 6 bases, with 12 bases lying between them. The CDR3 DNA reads TGTGCCAGCAGCTTTATCGGGACTTCCAATGAGCAGTTCTTC. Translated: CASSFIGTSNEQFF.

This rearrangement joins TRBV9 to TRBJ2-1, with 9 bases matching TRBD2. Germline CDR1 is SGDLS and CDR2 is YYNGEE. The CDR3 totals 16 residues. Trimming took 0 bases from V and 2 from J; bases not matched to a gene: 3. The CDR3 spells CASSVEAGGTYNEQFF. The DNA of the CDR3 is TGTGCCAGCAGCGTAGAGGCGGGAGGGACCTACAATGAGCAGTTCTTC. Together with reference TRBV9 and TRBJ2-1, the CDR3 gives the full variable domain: DSGVTQTPKHLITATGQRVTLRCSPRSGDLSVYWYQQSLDQGLQFLIQYYNGEERAKGNILERFSAQQFPDLHSELNLSSLELGDSALYFCASSVEAGGTYNEQFFGPGTRLTVL.

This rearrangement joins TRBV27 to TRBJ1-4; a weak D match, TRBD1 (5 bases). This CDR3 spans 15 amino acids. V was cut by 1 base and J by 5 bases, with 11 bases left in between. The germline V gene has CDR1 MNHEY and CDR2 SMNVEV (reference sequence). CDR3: CASSLYSQGNEKLFF. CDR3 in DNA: TGTGCCAGCAGTTTATATTCCCAGGGCAATGAAAAACTGTTTTTT.

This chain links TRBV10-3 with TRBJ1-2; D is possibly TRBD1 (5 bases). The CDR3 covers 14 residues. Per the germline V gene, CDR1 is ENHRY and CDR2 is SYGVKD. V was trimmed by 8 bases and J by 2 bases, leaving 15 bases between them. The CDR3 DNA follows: TGTGCCATCGGCCAGGCAGGGTGGAACTATGGCTACACCTTC. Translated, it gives CAIGQAGWNYGYTF.

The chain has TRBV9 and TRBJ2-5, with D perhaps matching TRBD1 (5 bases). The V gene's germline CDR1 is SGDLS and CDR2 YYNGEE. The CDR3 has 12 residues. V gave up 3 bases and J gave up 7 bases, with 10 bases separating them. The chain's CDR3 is CASSGRQGTQYF. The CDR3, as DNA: TGTGCCAGCAGCGGGCGTCAGGGGACCCAGTACTTC.

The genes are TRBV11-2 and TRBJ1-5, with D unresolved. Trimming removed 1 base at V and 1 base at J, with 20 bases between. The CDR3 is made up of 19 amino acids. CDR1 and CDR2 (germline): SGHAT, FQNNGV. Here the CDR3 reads CASSLGVSSTRVSNQPQHF. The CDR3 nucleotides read TGTGCCAGCAGCTTAGGGGTCAGTTCTACCCGGGTCAGCAATCAGCCCCAGCATTTT.